The rows below give T cell receptor beta chains drawn from one sample of a study of radiotherapy plus CTLA-4 blockade in lung cancer. Data came from immunoSEQ multiplex PCR; TCRdb stores just in-frame clones and leaves some out. The repertoire holds roughly 53,000 clones, roughly three quarters seen once, with roughly 2.9% in the top ten. The material was peripheral blood, obtained from a patient treated with radiotherapy plus ipilimumab. These receptor sequences come from a human donor with non-small cell lung cancer who had a partial response to radiotherapy plus ipilimumab. CDR3s include the opening cysteine and the closing phenylalanine or tryptophan. D genes are given only for firm matches. For some rows the clone size is stated as once, few or many, or as a class when expanded; others skip it.

cdr3_length j_call d_call v_call clone_size cdr3_aa cdr3_nt
15 TRBJ2-5 TRBD2 TRBV2 . CASSEGAGGVETQYF TGTGCCAGCAGTGAAGGAGCGGGGGGTGTGGAGACCCAGTACTTC
13 TRBJ1-2 . TRBV10-3 . CAITPGGARGYTF TGTGCCATCACCCCTGGGGGGGCACGTGGCTACACCTTC
19 TRBJ2-3 TRBD2 TRBV4-1 . CASSQDWVAGGQVADTQYF TGCGCCAGCAGCCAAGATTGGGTAGCGGGGGGGCAGGTAGCAGATACGCAGTATTTT
14 TRBJ2-7 TRBD1 TRBV7-9 . CASSFRQGTYEQYF TGTGCCAGCAGCTTCAGACAGGGGACCTACGAGCAGTACTTC
14 TRBJ2-7 TRBD1 TRBV27 few CASSFSGQGYEQYF TGTGCCAGCAGTTTTTCGGGACAGGGCTACGAGCAGTACTTC
14 TRBJ2-1 TRBD2 TRBV5-1 . CASRLAGDYNEQFF TGCGCCAGCAGGCTAGCGGGGGACTACAATGAGCAGTTCTTC
18 TRBJ1-4 . TRBV7-9 . CASSRPSGSLRLDEKLFF TGTGCCAGCAGCCGTCCATCCGGTTCGCTACGTCTAGATGAAAAACTGTTTTTT
14 TRBJ1-5 TRBD1 TRBV6-4 . CASSPQGSNQPQHF TGTGCCAGCAGCCCACAGGGGAGCAATCAGCCCCAGCATTTT
15 TRBJ2-7 . TRBV11-2 few CASSLDRDTNYEQYF TGTGCCAGCAGCTTAGACCGGGACACGAACTACGAGCAGTACTTC
15 TRBJ2-7 . TRBV25-1 once CASRATTLDSYEQYF TGTGCCAGCAGAGCCACGACACTTGACTCCTACGAGCAGTACTTC
16 TRBJ2-6 . TRBV5-4 . CASSLGGATGANVLTF TGTGCCAGCAGCTTGGGGGGAGCCACTGGGGCCAACGTCCTGACTTTC
15 TRBJ1-2 . TRBV28 . CASSLAPGFGGGYTF TGTGCCAGCAGTTTAGCACCGGGTTTCGGAGGTGGCTACACCTTC